This entry features one TCR beta chain sequence. Its antigen target is currently unknown. No base qualities exist here, and no much larger clone lies one base off it. The record originates from a study of Ad26.COV2.S vaccination and SARS-CoV-2 variants (dated by TCRdb to the early 2020s). Looking at the study overall: Vaccine-arm donors came from COV1001, a multicentre, randomized, double-blind, placebo-controlled phase I-IIa trial of Ad26.COV2.S in healthy adults. Ad26.COV2.S was administered intramuscularly at a dose of 5x10^10 or 1x10^11 viral particles, either as one shot or as two shots given 56 days apart. TCRbeta repertoire sequencing was used to assess the specificity and breadth of SARS-CoV-2-reactive T cell receptors after Ad26.COV2.S vaccination. A total of approximately 30 samples were included in the TCR-sequenced set, comprising around 19 Ad26.COV2.S vaccine recipients, 5 placebo recipients and 8 SARS-CoV-2 convalescent individuals. Trial participants were randomized into five groups of five, in which low-dose or high-dose Ad26.COV2.S was given once or twice, or placebo was given on both occasions. Investigators did not know the trial group allocation while performing experiments and assessing outcomes. Here is what the overall study found, with its caveats: Vaccine and placebo recipients had comparable non-spike TCR breadth, which fits with the vaccine containing only spike. The study was not powered to compare responses between vaccine doses or regimens. Higher spike-specific TCR breadth was observed in Ad26.COV2.S recipients than in placebo recipients (P = 0.0014). After vaccination, substantial breadth of spike-specific CD8+ and CD4+ T cell responses was reported. The authors noted that total T cell responses may have been underestimated by the TCR breadth and depth analyses.

The treatment or condition label here, explained by the study, means: around 19 received Ad26.COV2.S at low or high dose, single or two shots; 5 received placebo; per-sample allocation not given. Repertoires of vaccine and placebo recipients were sequenced from samples taken on day 63 after the first injection. Between 29 July and 7 August 2020, Cohort 1b enrolled 20 to 30 adults aged 18-55 years at one site in Boston, USA. As a vaccine, Ad26.COV2.S was a replication-incompetent adenovirus type 26 vector that expressed a prefusion-stabilized SARS-CoV-2 spike protein derived from the original Wuhan strain. V lost 1 base and J lost 9 bases; the stretch between them is 18 bases long. The germline V gene yields SGHNT for CDR1 and YENEEA for CDR2. The CDR3 covers 15 residues, taking in both the cysteine and the phenylalanine. The entry retains the CDR3 DNA only, 45 bases that are in frame from base 1.

The immunoSEQ Assay was the method used to sequence TCRbeta CDR3 regions. After extraction, genomic DNA underwent amplification by bias-controlled multiplex PCR, followed by high-throughput sequencing. In the source study's methods: To quantify the absolute abundance of every unique TCRbeta CDR3 region, sequences were collapsed and filtered. T cell fraction was estimated by normalizing TCRbeta template counts to usable DNA, which was measured by amplifying reference genes present in all nucleated cells. Repertoire TCRs were annotated as SARS-CoV-2-specific by exact matching of V gene, CDR3 amino acid sequence and J gene to a known reactive TCR set. MIRA supplied the reference SARS-CoV-2 TCR set, which was filtered for enrichment in COVID-19-positive ImmuneCODE repertoires so that public or cross-reactive TCRs were removed. Based on the MIRA antigens, annotated TCRs were further analysed at the level of specific ORF or position within ORF. Breadth was defined as annotated unique rearrangements over total unique productive rearrangements; depth was the summed frequency of those rearrangements. Group comparisons of TCR breadth used two-sided Wilcoxon rank-sum tests. TCRdb took over this immuneACCESS table, retaining in-frame rearrangements with V and J assigned. Such tables are incomplete; in checked studies, under half of the missing clones stem from an unresolved V gene, and the remainder is unexplained. That table is the source of V, J and clone size, and D and trimming were worked out from the DNA. The sample table contains 350,000 to 450,000 clones; only one count was recorded for roughly 84% of them. 3.4% of the sample is taken by the ten largest.

This receptor was identified in a person between 18 and 59 years old who received the Ad26.COV2.S COVID-19 vaccine or a placebo. Source: peripheral blood, taken in a trial of Ad26.COV2.S vaccine versus placebo. Rearrangement joined TRBV11-3 to TRBJ1-1, with the identity of the D gene unclear. The bases read TGTGCCAGCAGCTTAGTGGGTAGGGAACAAATAAAAGCTTTCTTT. Its protein is CASSLVGREQIKAFF.